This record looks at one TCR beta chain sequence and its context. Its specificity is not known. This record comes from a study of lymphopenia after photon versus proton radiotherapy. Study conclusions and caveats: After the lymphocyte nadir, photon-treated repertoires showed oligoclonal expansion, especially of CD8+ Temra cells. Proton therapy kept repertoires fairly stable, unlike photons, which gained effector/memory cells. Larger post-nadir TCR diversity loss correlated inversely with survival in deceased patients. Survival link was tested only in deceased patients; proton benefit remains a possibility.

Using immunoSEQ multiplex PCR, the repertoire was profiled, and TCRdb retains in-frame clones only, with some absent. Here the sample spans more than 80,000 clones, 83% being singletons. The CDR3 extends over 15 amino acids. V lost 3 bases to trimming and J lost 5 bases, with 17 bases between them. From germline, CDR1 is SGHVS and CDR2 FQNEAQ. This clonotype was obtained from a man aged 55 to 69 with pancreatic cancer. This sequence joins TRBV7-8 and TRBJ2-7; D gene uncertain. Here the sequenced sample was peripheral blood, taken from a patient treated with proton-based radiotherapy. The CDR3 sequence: CASSFAKFQTDEQYF. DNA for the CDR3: TGTGCCAGCAGCTTCGCAAAGTTTCAAACGGACGAGCAGTACTTC.